The 29 T cell receptor beta chains reported below all come from one sample, sequenced in a study of blood T cell repertoires in COVID-19. The data were produced by immunoSEQ multiplex PCR, yet TCRdb's version contains in-frame clones alone and is incomplete. The table lists about 300,000 clones, around 87% of them singletons. Input material: peripheral blood. The source is a man between 65 and 85 years old with acute or convalescent COVID-19.

V usage is TRBV12-3 or TRBV12-4 and J usage is TRBJ1-6; D is unresolved. The ends were cut back, 7 bases at V and 3 bases at J, with 7 bases in the middle. The CDR3 length is 13 residues. In DNA form, the CDR3 reads TGTGCCAGCACCCAAAACTATAATTCACCCCTCCACTTT. Its protein is CASTQNYNSPLHF.

The J gene is TRBJ2-2, the V gene TRBV19; a possible D gene is TRBD2 (6 bases). CDR1 is LNHDA and CDR2 is SQIVND in the germline V gene (reference sequence). V lost 7 bases and J lost 13, with 25 bases in between. The CDR3 is 15 residues long. The CDR3 reads CASTRRLALEGALFF. CDR3 coding DNA: TGTGCCAGTACCCGCCGTTTGGCCCTGGAGGGTGCGCTGTTTTTT.

The J gene is TRBJ2-4, the V gene TRBV3-1 (or the pseudogene TRBV3-2), with unresolved D. Trimming cost V 0 bases and J 0 bases, with 6 bases left between them. Germline CDR1 reads LGHDT; CDR2 reads YNNKEL (reference sequence). The CDR3 contains 15 residues. The CDR3: CASSQESLAKNIQYF. For the CDR3, the DNA is TGTGCCAGCAGCCAAGAATCCTTAGCCAAAAACATTCAGTACTTC.

V gene TRBV7-9 combines with J gene TRBJ2-7, with 7 bases aligning to TRBD1. V lost 4 bases, J lost 0 bases, and 6 bases stayed unmatched. CDR3 length: 15 residues. Per the germline V gene, CDR1 is SEHNR and CDR2 is FQNEAQ (reference sequence). CDR3: CASSSSTGLSYEQYF. The CDR3 nucleotides read TGTGCCAGCAGCTCCTCGACAGGGCTCTCCTACGAGCAGTACTTC.

The chain carries TRBV28 and TRBJ1-1; D is unresolved. Germline CDR1 is MDHEN and CDR2 is SYDVKM. CDR3 length: 16 amino acids. V was shortened by 5 bases and J by 4 bases, with 20 bases between the two germline ends. CDR3 in amino acids: CASSSIGVGRITEAFF. The DNA of the CDR3 is TGTGCCAGCAGTAGTATAGGAGTCGGGAGAATCACTGAAGCTTTCTTT.

Only one count was recorded for this clone. This chain links TRBV7-2 with TRBJ2-5; 14 nucleotides agree with TRBD2. This CDR3 is 17 amino acids long. Trimming cost V 1 base and J 5 bases; bases outside gene matches: 6. Germline V gene sequence: CDR1 SGHTA, CDR2 FQGNSA. CDR3: CASSLVGLAGETETQYF. DNA for the CDR3: TGTGCCAGCAGCTTAGTGGGACTAGCGGGAGAGACGGAGACCCAGTACTTC. Complete variable domain (other parts from reference TRBV7-2 and TRBJ2-5): GAGVSQSPSNKVTEKGKDVELRCDPISGHTALYWYRQSLGQGLEFLIYFQGNSAPDKSGLPSDRFSAERTGGSVSTLTIQRTQQEDSAVYLCASSLVGLAGETETQYFGPGTRLLVL.

The CDR3 DNA reads TGCGCCAGCAGTGCCGAAACTAGCGGGGGGCCCAGCGAGAGAGAGACCCAGTACTTC. This codes for CASSAETSGGPSERETQYF. V and J are TRBV10-1 and TRBJ2-5, with 12 nucleotides matching TRBD2. Germline trimming cut 4 bases from V and 4 bases from J; bases unmatched to any gene: 16. Germline V gene data show CDR1 as WNHNN and CDR2 as SYGVQD (reference sequence). The CDR3 runs to 19 residues.

The V and J genes are TRBV28 and TRBJ1-1; D is undetermined. This CDR3 region has 12 residues. Deletions cut 6 bases from V and 4 bases from J, with 9 bases between. In germline, CDR1 is MDHEN, CDR2 SYDVKM. The CDR3 sequence: CASSVSRTEAFF. The CDR3 region has the DNA TGTGCCAGCAGCGTATCCCGCACTGAAGCTTTCTTT.

V usage is TRBV19 and J usage is TRBJ2-7; D might be TRBD1 (6 bases). CDR1 and CDR2 (germline): LNHDA, SQIVND (reference sequence). V was clipped by 6 bases and J by 1 base, with 19 bases between them. The CDR3 extends over 16 amino acids. The CDR3 nucleotides read TGTGCCAGTAGCCCAAGGGGCAGGGGCGCGTCCTACGAGCAGTACTTC. It codes for CASSPRGRGASYEQYF.

There are a few counts of this clone. The rearrangement links TRBV6-2 or TRBV6-3 to TRBJ1-2; weak D call: TRBD1 (6 bases). There are 14 residues in the CDR3. V was cut by 0 bases and J by 7 bases, with 12 bases left in between. Germline CDR1 MNHEY, CDR2 SVGEGT. The CDR3 sequence: CASSYSRTESGYTF. DNA of the CDR3: TGTGCCAGCAGTTACTCCCGGACAGAAAGTGGCTACACCTTC.

The chain couples TRBV12-3 or TRBV12-4 to TRBJ2-7; possible D gene TRBD1, 5 bases. Deletions cut 6 bases from V and 4 bases from J, with 13 bases between. The CDR3 runs to 13 residues. The CDR3 region has the DNA TGTGCCAGCAGCCCGAAGGGGTCGTACGAGCAGTACTTC. This gives the protein CASSPKGSYEQYF.

The chain is built from TRBV6-5 and TRBJ2-3, with 10 bases that match TRBD2. Germline-derived CDR1 and CDR2 are MNHEY and SVGAGI. CDR3 length: 16 residues. V dropped 0 bases and J dropped 2; count of bases not matched to a gene: 2. CDR3 DNA: TGTGCCAGCAGTTACTCACTAGCGGGGTTCACAGATACGCAGTATTTT. As protein: CASSYSLAGFTDTQYF.

The CDR3 region is CASSSSGGPVLETQYF. As DNA, the CDR3 is TGTGCCAGCAGCTCGAGTGGGGGCCCGGTTCTTGAGACCCAGTACTTC. The V and J genes are TRBV7-9 and TRBJ2-5; D is possibly TRBD1 (6 bases). Germline CDR1 reads SEHNR; CDR2 reads FQNEAQ (reference sequence). The CDR3 consists of 16 residues. Trimming pared 4 bases from V and 5 bases from J, leaving 20 bases between.

The rearrangement uses TRBV28 and TRBJ2-2; 10 nucleotides line up with TRBD2. Germline CDR1 is MDHEN and CDR2 is SYDVKM. The J segment lost 2 bases and the V segment lost 6 bases, leaving 0 bases of the junction unmatched. The CDR3 is 14 amino acids. The CDR3 coding sequence is TGTGCCAGCAGACTAGCGGGAAACACCGGGGAGCTGTTTTTT. This gives the protein CASRLAGNTGELFF.

This clone was recorded only once. V gene TRBV6-5 combines with J gene TRBJ1-1, with D unclear. The CDR3 has 13 amino acids. Germline V gene data show CDR1 as MNHEY and CDR2 as SVGAGI. The V gene lost 2 bases and the J gene lost 8 bases, with 12 bases spanning the gap. The CDR3 is CASSYDNRGEAFF. The CDR3 coding sequence is TGTGCCAGCAGTTACGACAACCGCGGGGAAGCTTTCTTT.

This clone was seen only a few times. The rearrangement uses TRBV5-1 and TRBJ1-2, with 9 bases fitting TRBD1. The germline V gene has CDR1 SGHRS and CDR2 YFSETQ. This CDR3 is built from 13 residues. V trimming: 3 bases; J trimming: 6 bases; junction bases outside the gene matches: 3. The CDR3 reads CASSSGTGNGYTF. DNA of the CDR3: TGCGCCAGCAGCTCCGGGACAGGGAATGGCTACACCTTC.

In DNA form, the CDR3 reads TGTGCCATCAGCCGGGACAGGGGATTAATGGGCACTGAAGCTTTCTTT. It yields the protein CAISRDRGLMGTEAFF. V gene TRBV10-3 combines with J gene TRBJ1-1, with 10 bases lining up with TRBD1. V dropped 6 bases and J dropped 4; count of bases not matched to a gene: 11. Germline V gene data show CDR1 as ENHRY and CDR2 as SYGVKD. The CDR3 is 16 amino acids.

The V and J genes are TRBV7-2 and TRBJ2-1; TRBD2 matches 11 bases. Germline lookup yields CDR1 SGHTA and CDR2 FQGNSA. With V trimmed by 5 bases and J by 7 bases, 10 bases remained unmatched. The CDR3 extends over 16 amino acids. The CDR3: CASSRTSGLQRNEQFF. In DNA, the CDR3 is TGTGCCAGCAGCCGGACTAGCGGGCTCCAGAGGAATGAGCAGTTCTTC.

For the CDR3, the DNA is TGTGCCAGCAGCTTAGTCCGCCTCCGGAGCACAGATACGCAGTATTTT. Translated, it gives CASSLVRLRSTDTQYF. This rearrangement joins TRBV11-2 to TRBJ2-3; D gene unclear. The CDR3 covers 16 residues. The germline V gene encodes CDR1 SGHAT and CDR2 FQNNGV. With 1 base removed from V and 0 bases from J, the gap between germline ends came to 11 bases.

The chain couples TRBV19 to TRBJ2-5; 9 bases agree with TRBD2. This CDR3 is built from 16 residues. Looked up from germline, CDR1 is LNHDA and CDR2 is SQIVND (reference sequence). Trimming at V came to 4 bases and at J to 0 bases, leaving 6 bases not matched to a gene. CDR3 DNA sequence: TGTGCCAGTAGTACCCTTAGCGGGGGCCACCAAGAGACCCAGTACTTC. Protein: CASSTLSGGHQETQYF.

This chain connects TRBV27 to TRBJ2-7, with 7 nucleotides matching TRBD2. Germline assignment: CDR1 MNHEY and CDR2 SMNVEV (reference sequence). With V trimmed by 1 base and J by 2 bases, 5 bases remained unmatched. This CDR3 has 15 residues. CDR3 region: CASSLFGGSTYEQYF. CDR3 DNA sequence: TGTGCCAGCAGTTTATTTGGCGGGAGCACCTACGAGCAGTACTTC.

The chain joins TRBV6-4 to TRBJ2-2, with D unclear. Germline CDR1 is MRHNA and CDR2 is SNTAGT. V gave up 5 bases and J gave up 2 bases, with 15 bases separating them. The CDR3 has 16 amino acids. CDR3 sequence reads: CASSSGPGLNTGELFF. In DNA form, the CDR3 reads TGTGCCAGCAGTTCCGGCCCGGGTTTAAACACCGGGGAGCTGTTTTTT.

The V call is TRBV6-2 or TRBV6-3, the J call TRBJ1-1; tentative D call: TRBD1 (5 bases). Germline CDR1 reads MNHEY; CDR2 reads SVGEGT. This CDR3 spans 14 amino acids. V was clipped by 5 bases and J by 4 bases, with 14 bases between them. CDR3 protein: CASSIGARGTEAFF. The CDR3 DNA sequence: TGTGCCAGCAGTATAGGGGCCCGAGGCACTGAAGCTTTCTTT.

The CDR3 protein is CASSLMNRGTEAFF. The DNA of the CDR3 is TGCGCCAGCAGCCTTATGAACAGGGGCACTGAAGCTTTCTTT. J is TRBJ1-1 and V is TRBV4-1; 7 bases map to TRBD1. V dropped 4 bases and J dropped 4; count of bases not matched to a gene: 6. Germline lookup yields CDR1 MGHRA and CDR2 YSYEKL. The CDR3 totals 14 residues.

J is TRBJ2-5 and V is TRBV28; 9 nucleotides align to TRBD1. The CDR3 is 15 residues long. Germline V lookup: CDR1 MDHEN, CDR2 SYDVKM. The junction had 8 bases not matched to a gene; V was cut back by 4 bases and J by 5 bases. CDR3 DNA sequence: TGTGCCAGCAGTTCAAGACAGGGGGGTGTGGAGACCCAGTACTTC. Residues: CASSSRQGGVETQYF.

The chain uses TRBV20-1 and TRBJ1-3, with D perhaps TRBD1 (6 bases). Trimming took off 3 bases at V and 4 bases at J, with 10 bases between the two ends. The CDR3 is 13 amino acids. Germline loops: CDR1 DFQATT, CDR2 SNEGSKA (reference sequence). The chain's CDR3 is CSASYREGNTIYF. Written as DNA, the CDR3 is TGCAGTGCTAGTTACAGGGAAGGAAACACCATATATTTT.

The J gene is TRBJ1-4, the V gene TRBV5-5, with unresolved D. V lost 2 bases and J lost 8, with 13 bases in between. Germline V gene lookup returns CDR1 SGHKS and CDR2 YYEKEE (reference sequence). The CDR3 is 14 amino acids. CDR3 nucleotides: TGTGCCAGCAGCTTAGAGGGAGGGAAGGAAAAACTGTTTTTT. Amino acids: CASSLEGGKEKLFF.

V gene TRBV7-8 combines with J gene TRBJ1-6; D not certain. The CDR3 length is 15 residues. V lost 5 bases and J lost 6, with 14 bases in between. Per germline, CDR1 SGHVS and CDR2 FQNEAQ. This CDR3 is CASSPLSRSNSPLHF. As DNA, the CDR3 is TGTGCCAGCAGCCCCCTTTCTCGGAGTAATTCACCCCTCCACTTT.

The chain is built from TRBV6-6 and TRBJ1-6; D is perhaps TRBD1 (5 bases). Germline V gene lookup returns CDR1 MNHNY and CDR2 SVGAGI (reference sequence). The CDR3 runs to 13 residues. Trimming shortened V by 6 bases and J by 10 bases, and 13 bases separated the two germline ends. CDR3 bases: TGTGCCAGCAGATCGGCAGGGATGTCACCCCTCCACTTT. Its protein product is CASRSAGMSPLHF.